The 27 T cell receptor beta chains given below trace back to one sample, sequenced in a study of cytomegalovirus exposure and HLA in healthy donors. Researchers ran the PCR with 60 Vbeta and 13 Jbeta primers. Only in-frame clones appear in the TCRdb table, and some are missing; sequencing was by immunoSEQ multiplex PCR. The sample consists of around 150,000 clones, approximately 80% of them appearing once. The source material was PBMCs. These receptors were taken from a woman between 25 and 40 years old in good health and CMV-seropositive.

The chain carries TRBV6-1 and TRBJ1-2; D is uncertain. The CDR3 spans 15 residues. Trimming pared 4 bases from V and 3 bases from J, leaving 15 bases between. Germline V gene data show CDR1 as MNHNS and CDR2 as SASEGT. The CDR3 sequence: CASSGARPWDYGYTF. The CDR3 DNA reads TGTGCCAGCAGTGGAGCGCGGCCCTGGGACTATGGCTACACCTTC.

This chain connects TRBV5-5 to TRBJ1-6, with D unresolved. Trimming removed 0 bases at V and 6 bases at J, with 7 bases between. Germline loops: CDR1 SGHKS, CDR2 YYEKEE (reference sequence). This CDR3 contains 14 residues. CDR3 DNA: TGTGCCAGCAGCTTGGTCGGGATTAATTCACCCCTCCACTTT. Its translation is CASSLVGINSPLHF.

This clone turned up a few times. The chain links TRBV28 to TRBJ2-5; D is perhaps TRBD1 (6 bases). In germline, CDR1 is MDHEN, CDR2 SYDVKM. Trimming took off 3 bases at V and 5 bases at J, with 10 bases between the two ends. This CDR3 spans 13 amino acids. CDR3 protein: CASSLGDTETQYF. DNA of the CDR3: TGTGCCAGCAGTTTGGGGGACACGGAGACCCAGTACTTC.

The rearrangement joins TRBV30 to TRBJ1-1; TRBD1 might be the D (6 bases). The CDR3 covers 15 residues. Germline-derived CDR1 and CDR2 are GTSNPN and SVGIG (reference sequence). V lost 1 base and J lost 1, with 13 bases in between. CDR3 sequence: CAWSATATGNTEAFF. The CDR3 bases are TGTGCCTGGAGTGCGACAGCGACAGGGAACACTGAAGCTTTCTTT.

This clone was seen a few times. This sequence joins TRBV12-1 and TRBJ1-2. TRBV12-1 is described as a pseudogene. The CDR3 extends over 12 amino acids. The CDR3 region is CASSFAGYGYTF. In DNA form, the CDR3 reads TGTGCCAGCAGCTTTGCCGGCTATGGCTACACCTTC.

This clone was recorded once. V is TRBV29-1 and J is TRBJ2-7; 7 nucleotides match TRBD1. CDR3 length: 13 residues. Germline assignment: CDR1 SQVTM and CDR2 ANQGSEA. With 4 bases clipped from V and 5 bases from J, the junction kept 8 bases outside the gene matches. CDR3 sequence: CSVVGRGFHEQYF. In DNA form, the CDR3 reads TGCAGCGTTGTCGGCAGGGGGTTCCACGAGCAGTACTTC.

This clone appeared a single time. V is TRBV9 and J is TRBJ2-5; 11 bases line up with TRBD2. Losses at the gene ends were 4 bases for V and 1 base for J; bases not matched to a gene: 3. The germline V gene encodes CDR1 SGDLS and CDR2 YYNGEE. This CDR3 spans 15 amino acids. The CDR3 spells CASSPGTSGQETQYF. DNA for the CDR3: TGTGCCAGCAGCCCCGGGACTAGCGGCCAAGAGACCCAGTACTTC.

The chain is built from TRBV4-3 and TRBJ1-1, with 9 nucleotides matching TRBD1. There are 14 residues in the CDR3. The germline CDR1 and CDR2 sequences are LGHNA and YSLEER. Unmatched junction bases numbered 7, after V lost 6 bases and J lost 5 bases. CDR3 sequence: CASSRIGQGTEAFF. CDR3 nucleotide sequence: TGCGCCAGCAGTAGAATAGGACAGGGGACTGAAGCTTTCTTT.

J is TRBJ1-1 and V is TRBV5-6; the D gene is possibly TRBD1 (6 bases). CDR3 length: 15 amino acids. Deletions cut 4 bases from V and 3 bases from J, with 16 bases between. Germline values: CDR1 SGHDT, CDR2 YYEEEE. CDR3 protein: CASSRLGGADTEAFF. The CDR3 DNA reads as TGTGCCAGCAGCAGACTCGGGGGGGCAGACACTGAAGCTTTCTTT.

The chain has TRBV21-1 and TRBJ2-7; the D segment call TRBD2 is taken from the table without a DNA check. TRBV21-1 is designated a pseudogene. The length of the CDR3 is 16 residues. As DNA, the CDR3 is TGTGCCAGCGTCCAAGCGGGGGGGCTTGATAGCTACGAGCAGTACTTC. Translation: CASVQAGGLDSYEQYF.

The V gene is TRBV9, the J gene TRBJ1-5, with D uncertain. Per the germline V gene, CDR1 is SGDLS and CDR2 is YYNGEE. The germline V and J ends were trimmed by 0 bases and 0 bases, with 4 bases remaining between them. This CDR3 region has 14 residues. CDR3 sequence: CASSVDISNQPQHF. The CDR3 DNA sequence: TGTGCCAGCAGCGTAGATATTAGCAATCAGCCCCAGCATTTT.

V is TRBV9 and J is TRBJ2-7; D is undetermined. Looked up from germline, CDR1 is SGDLS and CDR2 is YYNGEE. The CDR3 is made up of 14 amino acids. Trimming removed 0 bases at V and 0 bases at J, with 7 bases between. The CDR3 bases are TGTGCCAGCAGCGTAGGAGACATCTCCTACGAGCAGTACTTC. This codes for CASSVGDISYEQYF.

V gene TRBV6-1 combines with J gene TRBJ1-2, with TRBD1 matching over 8 bases. The V segment lost 6 bases and the J segment 9 bases; nucleotides outside the gene matches: 6. The CDR3 is made up of 12 amino acids. In germline, CDR1 is MNHNS, CDR2 SASEGT. CDR3 sequence: CASRDRGRSYTF. In DNA, the CDR3 is TGTGCCAGCAGAGACAGGGGTCGGAGCTACACCTTC.

The rearrangement joins TRBV7-8 to TRBJ2-3; 8 positions match TRBD2. V lost 3 bases to trimming and J lost 4 bases; unmatched junction nucleotides: 3. Germline assignment: CDR1 SGHVS and CDR2 FQNEAQ. The CDR3 covers 14 residues. The CDR3 spells CASSFPGGSDTQYF. As DNA, the CDR3 is TGTGCCAGCAGCTTCCCGGGGGGGTCAGATACGCAGTATTTT.

The J gene is TRBJ2-5, the V gene TRBV11-2; D might be TRBD2 (7 bases). CDR3 length: 17 amino acids. CDR1 is SGHAT, CDR2 FQNNGV, per germline. V dropped 5 bases and J dropped 5 bases, with 24 bases sitting between them. In DNA, the CDR3 is TGTGCCAGCAGCCCTGGTGGATGGCGGGGGCCCAGGGAGACCCAGTACTTC. The encoded protein is CASSPGGWRGPRETQYF.

The V and J genes are TRBV14 and TRBJ2-3; tentatively, D is TRBD2 (5 bases). The V end lost 4 bases, the J end lost 2 bases, and 13 bases lay between the germline ends. CDR3 length equals 15 residues. Germline V gene lookup returns CDR1 SGHDN and CDR2 FVKESK. CDR3 coding DNA: TGTGCCAGCAGCCCGAGAGGGTCCCCCACAGATACGCAGTATTTT. Protein: CASSPRGSPTDTQYF.

This clone has just a few counts. The rearrangement uses TRBV18 and TRBJ2-5; TRBD1 might be the D (5 bases). This CDR3 has 13 amino acids. Germline-derived CDR1 and CDR2 are KGHSH and LQKENI. V lost 3 bases and J 1 base, leaving 6 bases between the germline ends. Here the CDR3 reads CASSPDSQETQYF. The CDR3 DNA reads as TGTGCCAGCTCACCTGACAGCCAAGAGACCCAGTACTTC.

The rearrangement joins TRBV5-1 to TRBJ2-2; D is perhaps TRBD2 (6 bases). Between the trimmed V and J ends, which lost 4 bases and 5 bases, there was a span of 15 bases. There are 15 residues in the CDR3. Germline CDR1 is SGHRS and CDR2 is YFSETQ. CDR3 in DNA: TGCGCCAGCAGCCTGCTACAGGACTATACCGGGGAGCTGTTTTTT. Translated, it gives CASSLLQDYTGELFF.

The chain uses TRBV9 and TRBJ2-1, with 13 bases matching TRBD2. This CDR3 spans 18 amino acids. Trimming removed 0 bases from V and 5 bases from J; junction bases left unmatched: 8. Germline loops: CDR1 SGDLS, CDR2 YYNGEE. CDR3 loop: CASSVDLVGLAGDNEQFF. CDR3 coding DNA: TGTGCCAGCAGCGTAGATCTAGTCGGACTAGCGGGGGACAATGAGCAGTTCTTC.

This clone was recorded once. The rearrangement joins TRBV5-8 to TRBJ1-1; D is unresolved. Trimming took off 3 bases at V and 10 bases at J, with 7 bases between the two ends. This CDR3 region has 10 residues. Germline CDR1 and CDR2: SGHTS and YDEGEE. CDR3: CASSWGAAFF. In DNA form, the CDR3 reads TGTGCCAGCAGCTGGGGAGCAGCTTTCTTT.

This chain links TRBV6-4 with TRBJ1-5; 8 bases are shared with TRBD1. The ends lost 5 bases at V and 4 bases at J; junction bases unmatched: 4. CDR3 size: 14 residues. Germline lookup yields CDR1 MRHNA and CDR2 SNTAGT. The CDR3 DNA is TGTGCCAGCAGTCGGACAGGGCCAAATCAGCCCCAGCATTTT. It codes for CASSRTGPNQPQHF.

The V call is TRBV4-2, the J call TRBJ2-3, with a weak D call TRBD2 (6 bases). The V and J ends lost 4 bases and 4 bases respectively, with 15 bases between them. This CDR3 spans 15 amino acids. Germline V gives CDR1 LGHNA, CDR2 YNFKEQ. The CDR3 nucleotides are TGTGCCAGCAGCCCGTTAGCGGCAAGGGCAGATACGCAGTATTTT. This translates into CASSPLAARADTQYF.

This rearrangement joins TRBV28 to TRBJ1-4, with D tentatively TRBD1 (6 bases). The CDR3 sequence is 15 residues long. V lost 2 bases and J lost 8, with 15 bases in between. Germline CDR1 reads MDHEN; CDR2 reads SYDVKM. CDR3 loop: CASSLGGSPVEKLFF. The CDR3 nucleotides read TGTGCCAGCAGTTTAGGGGGCAGTCCCGTGGAAAAACTGTTTTTT.

The chain is built from TRBV7-2 and TRBJ2-5, with 12 bases fitting TRBD1. The CDR3 has 15 amino acids. CDR1 and CDR2 from the germline V gene are SGHTA and FQGNSA. V was clipped by 5 bases and J by 4 bases; unmatched bases: 5. As DNA, the CDR3 is TGTGCCAGCAGCGCCCGGGACAGGGGGCCAGAGACCCAGTACTTC. Its protein is CASSARDRGPETQYF.

This clone was counted once. The genes are TRBV10-3 and TRBJ2-7; 8 positions match TRBD2. The CDR3 consists of 15 residues. Losses at the gene ends were 6 bases for V and 5 bases for J; bases not matched to a gene: 12. Germline assignment: CDR1 ENHRY and CDR2 SYGVKD. CDR3 sequence reads: CAISPRQIAGNEQYF. The CDR3 coding sequence is TGTGCCATCAGCCCCCGTCAGATAGCGGGGAACGAGCAGTACTTC.

Written as DNA, the CDR3 is TGTGCCAGCAGTGGCCAGGGGCGCGAGACCCAGTACTTC. This gives the protein CASSGQGRETQYF. The gene calls are TRBV6-5 and TRBJ2-5, with D possibly being TRBD1 (6 bases). The CDR3 has 13 amino acids. Germline-derived CDR1 and CDR2 are MNHEY and SVGAGI. Trimming removed 5 bases from V and 5 bases from J, with 12 bases in between.

The genes are TRBV6-5 and TRBJ2-1; D may be TRBD2 (6 bases). Trimming pared 7 bases from V and 7 bases from J, leaving 14 bases between. The germline CDR1 and CDR2 sequences are MNHEY and SVGAGI. The length of the CDR3 is 13 residues. CDR3 DNA sequence: TGTGCCAGCAAGAACGGCGGGATAAATGAGCAGTTCTTC. It translates to CASKNGGINEQFF.